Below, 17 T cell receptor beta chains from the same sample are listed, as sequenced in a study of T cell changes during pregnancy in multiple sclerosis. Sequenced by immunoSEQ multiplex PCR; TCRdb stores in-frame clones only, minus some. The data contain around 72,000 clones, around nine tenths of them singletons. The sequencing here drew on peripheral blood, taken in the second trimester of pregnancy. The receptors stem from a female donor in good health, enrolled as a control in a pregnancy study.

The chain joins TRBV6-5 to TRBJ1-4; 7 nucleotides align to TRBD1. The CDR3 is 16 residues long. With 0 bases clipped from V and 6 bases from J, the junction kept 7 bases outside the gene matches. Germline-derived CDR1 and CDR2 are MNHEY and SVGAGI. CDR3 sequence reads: CASSYSLQGLDEKLFF. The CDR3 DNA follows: TGTGCCAGCAGTTACTCCTTACAGGGGCTCGATGAAAAACTGTTTTTT.

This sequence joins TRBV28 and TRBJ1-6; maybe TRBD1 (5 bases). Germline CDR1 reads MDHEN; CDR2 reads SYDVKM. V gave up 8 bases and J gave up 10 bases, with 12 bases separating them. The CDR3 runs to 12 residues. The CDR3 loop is CASGDSYSPLHF. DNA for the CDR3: TGTGCCAGCGGAGACAGCTACTCACCCCTCCACTTT.

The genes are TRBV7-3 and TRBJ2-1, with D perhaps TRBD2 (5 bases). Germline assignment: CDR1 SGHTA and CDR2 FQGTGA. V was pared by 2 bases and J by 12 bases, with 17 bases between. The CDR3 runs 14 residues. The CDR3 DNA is TGTGCCAGCAGCTTAGGGCCCGGGAACAATCTGCAGTTCTTC. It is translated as CASSLGPGNNLQFF.

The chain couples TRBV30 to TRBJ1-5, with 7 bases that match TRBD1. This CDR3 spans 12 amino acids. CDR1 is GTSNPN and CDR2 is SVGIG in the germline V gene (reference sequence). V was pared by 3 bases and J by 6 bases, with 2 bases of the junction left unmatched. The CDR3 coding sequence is TGTGCCTGGAGCAGGGGGGCTCAGCCCCAGCATTTT. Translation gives CAWSRGAQPQHF. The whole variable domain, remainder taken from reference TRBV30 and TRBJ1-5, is SQTIHQWPATLVQPVGSPLSLECTVEGTSNPNLYWYRQAAGRGLQLLFYSVGIGQISSEVPQNLSASRPQDRQFILSSKKLLLSDSGFYLCAWSRGAQPQHFGDGTRLSIL.

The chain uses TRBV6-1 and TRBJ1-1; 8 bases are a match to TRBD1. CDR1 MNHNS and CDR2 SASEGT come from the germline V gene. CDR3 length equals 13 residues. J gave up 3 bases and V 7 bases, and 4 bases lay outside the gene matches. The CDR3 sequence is CASTSRGHTEAFF. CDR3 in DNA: TGTGCCAGCACCTCCAGGGGGCACACTGAAGCTTTCTTT.

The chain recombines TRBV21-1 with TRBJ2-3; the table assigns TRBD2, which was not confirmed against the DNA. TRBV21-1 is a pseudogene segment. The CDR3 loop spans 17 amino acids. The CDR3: CASSPSTGLASTDTQYF. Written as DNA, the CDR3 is TGTGCCAGCAGCCCTTCAACTGGACTAGCGAGCACAGATACGCAGTATTTT.

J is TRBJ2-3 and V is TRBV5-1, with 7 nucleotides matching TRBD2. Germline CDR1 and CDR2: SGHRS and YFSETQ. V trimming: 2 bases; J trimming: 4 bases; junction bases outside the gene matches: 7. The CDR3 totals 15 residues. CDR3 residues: CASSLRWRGSDTQYF. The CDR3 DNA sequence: TGCGCCAGCAGCTTAAGGTGGCGGGGGTCAGATACGCAGTATTTT.

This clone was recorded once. For the CDR3, the DNA is TGTGCCAGTAGGCCGGACAGGGGGCACGGAAACACCATATATTTT. Translation gives CASRPDRGHGNTIYF. This rearrangement joins TRBV19 to TRBJ1-3; the match to TRBD1 covers 11 bases. Trimming at V came to 6 bases and at J to 4 bases, leaving 5 bases not matched to a gene. The CDR3 is made up of 15 amino acids. Germline V gives CDR1 LNHDA, CDR2 SQIVND (reference sequence).

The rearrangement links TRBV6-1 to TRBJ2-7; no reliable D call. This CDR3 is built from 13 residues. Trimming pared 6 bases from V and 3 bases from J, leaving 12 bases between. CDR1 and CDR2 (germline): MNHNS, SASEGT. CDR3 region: CASSLGSFYEQYF. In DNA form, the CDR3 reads TGTGCCAGCAGCCTAGGATCGTTCTACGAGCAGTACTTC.

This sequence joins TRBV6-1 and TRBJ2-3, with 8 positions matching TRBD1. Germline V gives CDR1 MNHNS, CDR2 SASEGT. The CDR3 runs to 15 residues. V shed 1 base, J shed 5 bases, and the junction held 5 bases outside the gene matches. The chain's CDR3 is CASSEGAGGLDTQYF. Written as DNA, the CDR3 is TGTGCCAGCAGTGAAGGGGCAGGGGGCTTAGATACGCAGTATTTT.

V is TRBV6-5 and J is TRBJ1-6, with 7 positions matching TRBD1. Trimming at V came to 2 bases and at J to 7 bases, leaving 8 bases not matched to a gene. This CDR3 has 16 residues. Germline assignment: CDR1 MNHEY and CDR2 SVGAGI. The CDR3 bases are TGTGCCAGCAGTTACGAGTCAGGGGGTTCAAATTCACCCCTCCACTTT. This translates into CASSYESGGSNSPLHF.

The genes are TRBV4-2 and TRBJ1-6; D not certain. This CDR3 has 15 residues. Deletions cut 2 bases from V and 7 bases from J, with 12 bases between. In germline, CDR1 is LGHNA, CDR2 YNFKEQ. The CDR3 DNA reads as TGTGCCAGCAGCCAATCGGGAGAAGGGAATTCACCCCTCCACTTT. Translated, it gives CASSQSGEGNSPLHF.

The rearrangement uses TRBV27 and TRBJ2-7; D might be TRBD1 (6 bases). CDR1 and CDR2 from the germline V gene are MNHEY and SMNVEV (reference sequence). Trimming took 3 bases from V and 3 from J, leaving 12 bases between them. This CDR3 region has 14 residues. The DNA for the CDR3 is TGTGCCAGCAGTTTGGATTGGACAGACTACGAGCAGTACTTC. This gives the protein CASSLDWTDYEQYF.

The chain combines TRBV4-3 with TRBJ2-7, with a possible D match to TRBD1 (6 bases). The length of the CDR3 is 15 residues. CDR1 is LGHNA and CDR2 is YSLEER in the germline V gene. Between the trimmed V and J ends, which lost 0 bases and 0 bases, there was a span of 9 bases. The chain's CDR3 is CASSQDETGSYEQYF. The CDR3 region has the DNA TGCGCCAGCAGCCAAGACGAGACAGGCTCCTACGAGCAGTACTTC.

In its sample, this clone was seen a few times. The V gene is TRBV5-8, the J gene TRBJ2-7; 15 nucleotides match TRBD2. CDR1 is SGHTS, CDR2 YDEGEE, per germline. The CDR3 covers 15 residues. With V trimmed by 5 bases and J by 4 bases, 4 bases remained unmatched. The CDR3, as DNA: TGTGCCAGCAGTCCGGGACTAGCGGGGGGATACGAGCAGTACTTC. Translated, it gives CASSPGLAGGYEQYF.

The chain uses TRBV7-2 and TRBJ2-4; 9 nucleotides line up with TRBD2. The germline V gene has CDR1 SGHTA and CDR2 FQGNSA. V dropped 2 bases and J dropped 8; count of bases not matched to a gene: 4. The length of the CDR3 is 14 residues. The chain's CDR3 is CASSLRRGGDIQYF. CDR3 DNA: TGTGCCAGCAGCTTACGGCGGGGGGGCGACATTCAGTACTTC.

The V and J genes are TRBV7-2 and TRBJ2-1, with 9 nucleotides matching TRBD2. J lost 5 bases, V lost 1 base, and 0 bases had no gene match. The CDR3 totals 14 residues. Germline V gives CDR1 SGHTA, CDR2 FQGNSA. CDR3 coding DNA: TGTGCCAGCAGCTTAGTAGCGGGGGACAATGAGCAGTTCTTC. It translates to CASSLVAGDNEQFF.